This entry describes one T cell receptor (beta chain). The CDR3 is 17 residues long. The V gene end was trimmed by 1 base and the J gene end by 6 bases; junction bases not matched to a gene: 7. The germline V gene has CDR1 MDHEN and CDR2 SYDVKM. The method was immunoSEQ multiplex PCR; TCRdb's version includes in-frame clones alone and lacks a portion of them. The sample consists of around 310,000 clones, roughly 89% of them appearing once. This record comes from a study of blood T cell repertoires in COVID-19. The clonotype was recovered from a middle-aged woman with COVID-19, enrolled during active disease. The chain uses TRBV28 and TRBJ1-5, with 12 bases that match TRBD1. Sequencing used peripheral blood. The CDR3 DNA follows: TGTGCCAGCAGTTTATTGGGGGGACAGGGGGCAAGTCAGCCCCAGCATTTT. It specifies CASSLLGGQGASQPQHF.